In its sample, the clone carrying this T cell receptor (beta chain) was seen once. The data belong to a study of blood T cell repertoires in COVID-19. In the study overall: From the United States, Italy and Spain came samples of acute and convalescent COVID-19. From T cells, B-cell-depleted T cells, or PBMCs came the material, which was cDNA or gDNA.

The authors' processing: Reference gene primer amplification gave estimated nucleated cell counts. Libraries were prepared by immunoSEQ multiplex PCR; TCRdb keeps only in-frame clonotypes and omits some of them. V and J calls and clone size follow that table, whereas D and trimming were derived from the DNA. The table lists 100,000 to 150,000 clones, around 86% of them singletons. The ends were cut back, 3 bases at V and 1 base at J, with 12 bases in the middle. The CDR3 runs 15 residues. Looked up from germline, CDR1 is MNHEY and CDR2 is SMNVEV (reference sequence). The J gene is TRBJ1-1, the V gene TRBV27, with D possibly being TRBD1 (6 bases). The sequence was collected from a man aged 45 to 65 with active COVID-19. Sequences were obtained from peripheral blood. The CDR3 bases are TGTGCCAGCAGTTTGGGGACAAGGGGGAACACTGAAGCTTTCTTT. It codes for CASSLGTRGNTEAFF.